The present T cell receptor beta chain was sequenced within a study of blood T cell repertoires in COVID-19 (TCRdb year 2020). Notes on the research overall: Collaborator samples came from the United States, Italy and Spain and covered acute and convalescent phases of COVID-19. The material from the prospective study consisted of cDNA or gDNA derived from T cells, B-cell-depleted T cells, or PBMCs. The dataset comprised deeply sampled blood TCRbeta repertoires from subjects exposed to, actively infected with, or recovered from COVID-19. The repertoires were released in a freely available public database intended as a resource for research on the immune response to SARS-CoV-2. Samples came from the ongoing ImmuneRACE study (first 160 participants) plus 1,254 subjects from 6 global collaborators. The sample metadata nearly always contained a de-identified subject ID, COVID-19 status, age in years and sex. Where available, HLA class I and class II types were obtained from metadata supplied by the sample provider rather than from assay-based typing. Overall study results and their limits: The amount of clinical and demographic metadata varied by source and participant and was provided uncurated.

TCRbeta CDR3 regions were amplified from genomic DNA by means of the immunoSEQ Assay, a bias-controlled multiplex PCR. Turning to the authors' computational methods: Within the assay, amplification of reference gene primers was used to estimate how many nucleated cells each sample contained. To quantify the absolute abundance of each unique TCRbeta CDR3 rearrangement, sequence reads were collapsed and filtered. For each sample, productive Simpson clonality was calculated by taking the square root of Simpson's diversity index across productive rearrangements. Here the immuneACCESS table is served through TCRdb, limited to in-frame sequences with V and J called. Missing clones are a known gap in these copies; in checked studies unresolved V genes cover under half, and the rest lacks a known reason. V, J and clone size are those of that table, while D and trimming were read from the DNA. The sample records hundreds of thousands of clones, 87% of which are singletons. About 6% of the sample is in the top ten clones.

In Seattle, one collaborating source enrolled patients while the infection was active and tracked those patients longitudinally over the course of disease. Collaborating institutions collected whole blood in K2EDTA tubes following their own protocols. For TCRbeta analysis, collaborator samples were shipped as frozen whole blood, as isolated PBMCs, or as DNA extracted from either sample type. To note about this clone: There is no known antigen for this receptor. Per-nucleotide qualities are absent, and no much larger clonotype sits a single base away.

At the junction V is shortened by 8 bases and J by 0 bases, with 13 bases in between. The CDR3 measures 15 amino acids from cysteine to phenylalanine. Here the CDR3 DNA is all that survives: 45 bases in frame from base 1. According to the germline V gene, CDR1 reads MRHNA and CDR2 reads SNTAGT. The rearranged segments are TRBV6-4 and TRBJ2-2; tentative D gene TRBD2, with 5 bases matching. The receptor comes from a woman between 50 and 59 years old with COVID-19, enrolled during active disease. Specimen: peripheral blood. The sequenced DNA: TGTGCCAGCTCCGCGACGGGATCGAACACCGGGGAGCTGTTTTTT. This gives the protein CASSATGSNTGELFF.